The present entry profiles one T cell receptor beta chain with its context. Two negative PCRs, clearance, or symptom resolution were required of recovered Cohort 3 donors. Original processing notes: The assay estimated nucleated cells by amplifying reference gene primers. Assay used: immunoSEQ multiplex PCR; TCRdb lists only in-frame clones, some missing. The D gene and trimming were derived from the DNA, and the V and J assignments and clone size from that table. The table lists under 300,000 clones, about 93% of them singletons, with approximately 2% in the top ten. This sample is drawn from a study of blood T cell repertoires in COVID-19. Germline CDR1 reads LNHDA; CDR2 reads SQIVND (reference sequence). The CDR3 runs to 16 residues. V lost 4 bases and J lost 1, with 16 bases in between.

The V gene is TRBV19, the J gene TRBJ1-2, with a weak D call TRBD1 (6 bases). The sequenced material came from PBMCs or T cells enriched from blood (not recorded which). The TCR sequence derives from a woman aged 18-35 years who had recovered from COVID-19. The DNA of the CDR3 is TGTGCCAGTAGTAGAAGGGGGACACAAATTAACTATGGCTACACCTTC. This translates into CASSRRGTQINYGYTF.